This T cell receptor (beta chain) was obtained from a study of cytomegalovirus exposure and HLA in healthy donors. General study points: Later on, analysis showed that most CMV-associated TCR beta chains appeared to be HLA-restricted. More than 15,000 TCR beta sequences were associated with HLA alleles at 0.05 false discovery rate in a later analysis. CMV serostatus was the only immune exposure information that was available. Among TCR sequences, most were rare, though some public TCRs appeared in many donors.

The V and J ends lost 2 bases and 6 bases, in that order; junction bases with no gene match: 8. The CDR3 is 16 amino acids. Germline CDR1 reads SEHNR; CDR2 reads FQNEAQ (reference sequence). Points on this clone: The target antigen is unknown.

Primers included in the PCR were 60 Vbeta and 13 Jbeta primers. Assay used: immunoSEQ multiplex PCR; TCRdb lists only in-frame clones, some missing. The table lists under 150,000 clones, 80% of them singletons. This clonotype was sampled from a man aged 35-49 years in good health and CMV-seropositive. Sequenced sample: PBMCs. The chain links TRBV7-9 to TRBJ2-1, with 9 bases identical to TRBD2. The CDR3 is CASSLIRSGSLNEQFF. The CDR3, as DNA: TGTGCCAGCAGCTTAATCCGTAGCGGGAGCCTCAATGAGCAGTTCTTC.